Each of the 20 T cell receptor beta chains below was sequenced from the same sample in a study of blood T cell repertoires in COVID-19. Some clones are missing from TCRdb's copy, which holds only in-frame ones; the method was immunoSEQ multiplex PCR. This table holds tens of thousands of clones, approximately 92% found once. Sequencing was carried out using peripheral blood. Source of these receptors: a human donor in a cohort sampled during active COVID-19.

The chain has TRBV6-5 and TRBJ1-2; D call uncertain. This CDR3 comprises 12 residues. Germline loops: CDR1 MNHEY, CDR2 SVGAGI. V was cut by 5 bases and J by 1 base, with 5 bases left in between. This chain's CDR3 is CASSLGNYGYTF. The DNA of the CDR3 is TGTGCCAGCAGTCTCGGTAACTATGGCTACACCTTC.

The CDR3 spells CASSPASAVWEQYF. CDR3 coding DNA: TGTGCCAGCAGCCCCGCATCCGCGGTGTGGGAGCAGTACTTC. This chain connects TRBV7-8 to TRBJ2-7; D is unclear. V lost 5 bases and J 7 bases, leaving 18 bases between the germline ends. Germline V CDR1 and CDR2: SGHVS, FQNEAQ. There are 14 residues in the CDR3.

The chain combines TRBV6-4 with TRBJ2-1, with 8 bases aligning to TRBD2. CDR3 length equals 16 residues. The V segment lost 11 bases and the J segment 5 bases; nucleotides outside the gene matches: 17. In germline, CDR1 is MRHNA, CDR2 SNTAGT. This CDR3 reads CAPRGGAGRDDNEQFF. The CDR3 bases are TGTGCCCCCCGGGGGGGCGCGGGGCGGGACGACAATGAGCAGTTCTTC.

The rearrangement uses TRBV11-2 and TRBJ2-3; D may be TRBD2 (6 bases). Germline CDR1 and CDR2: SGHAT and FQNNGV. The CDR3 is 14 amino acids. Trimming removed 3 bases from V and 0 bases from J, with 7 bases in between. The CDR3 DNA is TGTGCCAGCAGCTTTAGCGGCAGCACAGATACGCAGTATTTT. This encodes CASSFSGSTDTQYF.

This sequence joins TRBV24-1 and TRBJ2-5, with 8 bases lining up with TRBD2. The CDR3 length is 15 residues. The V gene end was trimmed by 2 bases and the J gene end by 1 base; junction bases not matched to a gene: 2. Germline V gene lookup returns CDR1 KGHDR and CDR2 SFDVKD. DNA for the CDR3: TGTGCCACCAGTGATTCGGGGGGGCCCCAAGAGACCCAGTACTTC. It yields the protein CATSDSGGPQETQYF.

This chain joins TRBV5-1 and TRBJ1-2; D is perhaps TRBD1 (6 bases). CDR3 length equals 12 residues. V dropped 4 bases and J dropped 6 bases, with 10 bases sitting between them. In germline, CDR1 is SGHRS, CDR2 YFSETQ. CDR3 region: CASSGPGDGYTF. The CDR3 region has the DNA TGCGCCAGCAGCGGCCCAGGGGATGGCTACACCTTC.

V usage is TRBV5-1 and J usage is TRBJ2-3, with TRBD2 as a possible D gene (5 bases). The CDR3 sequence is 15 residues long. V lost 4 bases and J 1 base, leaving 13 bases between the germline ends. The germline V gene has CDR1 SGHRS and CDR2 YFSETQ. The CDR3 DNA is TGCGCCAGCAGCCTGTCTAGCAGTCGCACAGATACGCAGTATTTT. Its protein product is CASSLSSSRTDTQYF. Looking up the rest from reference TRBV5-1 and TRBJ2-3 gives the full variable domain: KAGVTQTPRYLIKTRGQQVTLSCSPISGHRSVSWYQQTPGQGLQFLFEYFSETQRNKGNFPGRFSGRQFSNSRSEMNVSTLELGDSALYLCASSLSSSRTDTQYFGPGTRLTVL.

This clone was seen just once. The chain uses TRBV9 and TRBJ2-5; 11 bases are shared with TRBD2. V was pared by 2 bases and J by 5 bases, with 5 bases of the junction left unmatched. This CDR3 is 15 amino acids long. The germline CDR1 and CDR2 sequences are SGDLS and YYNGEE. The CDR3 here is CASSVVAGGRETQYF. The CDR3 DNA is TGTGCCAGCAGCGTGGTAGCGGGAGGGAGGGAGACCCAGTACTTC. The full variable domain, in which reference TRBV9 and TRBJ2-5 provide the parts outside the CDR3, is DSGVTQTPKHLITATGQRVTLRCSPRSGDLSVYWYQQSLDQGLQFLIQYYNGEERAKGNILERFSAQQFPDLHSELNLSSLELGDSALYFCASSVVAGGRETQYFGPGTRLLVL.

The chain employs TRBV6-6 and TRBJ2-7; the D gene is possibly TRBD2 (7 bases). The CDR3 consists of 15 residues. The germline V gene has CDR1 MNHNY and CDR2 SVGAGI (reference sequence). V was cut by 2 bases and J by 2 bases, with 13 bases left in between. CDR3 in amino acids: CASSYGRGATYEQYF. The CDR3 region has the DNA TGTGCCAGCAGTTACGGTCGGGGGGCAACCTACGAGCAGTACTTC.

The chain is built from TRBV7-9 and TRBJ2-3, with TRBD2 matching over 7 bases. The V and J ends lost 0 bases and 2 bases, in that order; junction bases with no gene match: 5. The germline gives CDR1 SEHNR, CDR2 FQNEAQ (reference sequence). The length of the CDR3 is 16 residues. For the CDR3, the DNA is TGTGCCAGCAGCTTAGCGGGACTAAGTATCACAGATACGCAGTATTTT. This sequence encodes CASSLAGLSITDTQYF. The complete variable domain, with remaining parts taken from reference TRBV7-9 and TRBJ2-3, reads DTGVSQNPRHKITKRGQNVTFRCDPISEHNRLYWYRQTLGQGPEFLTYFQNEAQLEKSRLLSDRFSAERPKGSFSTLEIQRTEQGDSAMYLCASSLAGLSITDTQYFGPGTRLTVL.

The rearrangement uses TRBV29-1 and TRBJ2-3; D is perhaps TRBD2 (7 bases). V was clipped by 7 bases and J by 2 bases, with 16 bases between them. CDR1 SQVTM and CDR2 ANQGSEA come from the germline V gene. There are 14 residues in the CDR3. The DNA of the CDR3 is TGCAGCGGGAAGGGGGGACTACCCACAGATACGCAGTATTTT. It codes for CSGKGGLPTDTQYF.

The chain combines TRBV7-9 with TRBJ2-3; D perhaps matches TRBD2 (5 bases). V shed 9 bases and J shed 1 base, with 11 bases lying between them. Germline values: CDR1 SEHNR, CDR2 FQNEAQ (reference sequence). CDR3 length equals 13 residues. The DNA of the CDR3 is TGTGCCAGTGAACGGGGAGGCACAGATACGCAGTATTTT. Translating gives CASERGGTDTQYF.

V and J are TRBV3-1 (or the pseudogene TRBV3-2) and TRBJ2-4; 10 nucleotides line up with TRBD2. The V gene's germline CDR1 is LGHDT and CDR2 YNNKEL (reference sequence). J was trimmed by 3 bases and V by 3 bases; bases with no gene match: 11. The CDR3 length is 18 residues. As DNA, the CDR3 is TGTGCCAGCAGCCAGAACGGAGCGGGAGGGCCACTCAAAAACATTCAGTACTTC. Translating gives CASSQNGAGGPLKNIQYF.

The chain employs TRBV6-1 and TRBJ2-1; TRBD2 matches 13 bases. Trimming cost V 0 bases and J 0 bases; bases outside gene matches: 8. Germline lookup yields CDR1 MNHNS and CDR2 SASEGT. This CDR3 has 20 residues. CDR3 amino acids: CASSEAYGTSGTLSYNEQFF. For the CDR3, the DNA is TGTGCCAGCAGTGAAGCGTATGGGACTAGCGGGACCCTCTCCTACAATGAGCAGTTCTTC.

The chain is built from TRBV15 and TRBJ1-1; 7 bases map to TRBD1. CDR3 length: 15 residues. Germline V gene lookup returns CDR1 LNHNV and CDR2 YYDKDF (reference sequence). V shed 6 bases, J shed 3 bases, and the junction held 10 bases outside the gene matches. Written as DNA, the CDR3 is TGTGCCACCAGGAACTTTGGGACAGTTCACACTGAAGCTTTCTTT. Its translation: CATRNFGTVHTEAFF.

This chain uses TRBV5-5 with TRBJ2-7; a possible D gene is TRBD1 (5 bases). Germline V CDR1 and CDR2: SGHKS, YYEKEE (reference sequence). With 2 bases removed from V and 5 bases from J, the gap between germline ends came to 20 bases. The length of the CDR3 is 16 residues. This chain's CDR3 is CASSLLPGRVGHEQYF. CDR3 nucleotide sequence: TGTGCCAGCAGCTTACTCCCGGGCAGGGTCGGCCACGAGCAGTACTTC.

The chain couples TRBV19 to TRBJ1-5; 12 positions match TRBD1. In germline, CDR1 is LNHDA, CDR2 SQIVND (reference sequence). The ends lost 5 bases at V and 3 bases at J; junction bases unmatched: 5. The CDR3 contains 16 residues. CDR3 sequence: CASSVGTGGFNQPQHF. CDR3 DNA sequence: TGTGCCAGTAGTGTAGGGACAGGGGGCTTCAATCAGCCCCAGCATTTT.

The chain recombines TRBV11-2 with TRBJ2-3, with D possibly TRBD2 on 5 matching bases. CDR3 size: 16 residues. Germline V gene sequence: CDR1 SGHAT, CDR2 FQNNGV. Trimming took off 6 bases at V and 0 bases at J, with 16 bases between the two ends. The CDR3 sequence: CASSRTSGASTDTQYF. The CDR3 DNA is TGTGCCAGCAGTCGAACGAGCGGTGCTAGCACAGATACGCAGTATTTT.

A single count supports this clone. The chain recombines TRBV7-3 with TRBJ2-3; 7 bases are a match to TRBD2. V trimming: 3 bases; J trimming: 6 bases; junction bases outside the gene matches: 6. There are 14 residues in the CDR3. Germline CDR1 reads SGHTA; CDR2 reads FQGTGA. Here the CDR3 reads CASSLGGRSDTQYF. The CDR3 region has the DNA TGTGCCAGCAGCTTGGGCGGGAGAAGCGATACGCAGTATTTT.

This chain links TRBV11-2 with TRBJ2-1, with 12 bases fitting TRBD2. CDR1 is SGHAT, CDR2 FQNNGV, per germline. The length of the CDR3 is 16 residues. V lost 4 bases to trimming and J lost 4 bases; unmatched junction nucleotides: 5. The CDR3 DNA reads as TGTGCCAGCAGCTCCCTAGCGGGAGGGCCTTACAATGAGCAGTTCTTC. Encoded protein: CASSSLAGGPYNEQFF.